This paragraph reports one TCR beta chain. The clone's antigen remains unknown. Base qualities are missing; no much larger clone stands one base away. This specimen comes from a study of T cell responses to AZD1222 COVID-19 vaccine (TCRdb year 2021). In terms of the full investigation: AZD1222 recipients with second doses at about 4 weeks or about 12 weeks were pooled, because spike-specific TCR depth and breadth did not differ between schedules. A total of about 230 trial participants underwent TCR sequencing, of whom nearly 210 received two doses of AZD1222 and roughly 25 received two doses of the MenACWY control vaccine. Trial participants were enrolled by age into 18-55, 56-69 and 70-plus year subgroups, with approximately 150, 30 and 60 TCR-sequenced participants respectively.

The CDR3 regions of human TCRbeta chains were analyzed by immunosequencing. The published analysis was carried out like this. Repertoire TCRs were checked for matches against a reference library of SARS-CoV-2-specific TCRs that had been generated using the MIRA antigen-specificity platform. Breadth meant the fraction of unique TCRs that were SARS-CoV-2-associated, whereas depth meant the fraction of total T cells that were SARS-CoV-2-associated. Each spike-specific TCR was assigned to its reactive spike region and to a CD4 or CD8 class using the MIRA data. Log10-transformed breadth and depth values were compared by one-way ANOVA with Sidak's multiple comparisons tests. Here the immuneACCESS table is served through TCRdb, limited to in-frame sequences with V and J called. Missing clones are a known gap in these copies; in checked studies unresolved V genes cover under half, and the rest lacks a known reason. V and J calls plus clone size are reproduced from that table; the DNA served to infer D and trimming. The sample data list roughly 150,000 clones, and about 93% of these were observed just once. The leading ten clones occupy over 4% of the sample.

Study-level results and caveats: Conclusions about previously exposed vaccinees are limited, since just five or six AZD1222 recipients were seropositive for SARS-CoV-2 at baseline. Most participants were white British and females outnumbered males, and the authors suggested that clonal diversity may have been underestimated. The vaccine-associated CD4 TCRs covered the entire spike protein, and the dominant responses fell in regions 160-218 and 743-854. Spike-specific TCR breadth and depth rose significantly after two AZD1222 doses compared with day 0 and with MenACWY recipients. Because no samples from the day 14 peak response were available, repertoires could be characterized only after the peak T cell response. The 56-69-year group was small, and its depth increase did not reach significance, likely because of low power. Reportedly, close to half of the unique spike-specific TCRs recognized epitopes lying outside the regions that are mutated in the B.1.351 and B.1.1.7 variants.

This specimen's time point label, interpreted: baseline before first vaccination. Samples from vaccinated people were obtained from the UK trials COV001 and COV002, which included a single-blind randomized controlled phase 2/3 trial of AZD1222 (ChAdOx1 nCoV-19) in healthy adults. Trial participant PBMC samples were collected at day 0 and day 28 after the second dose for TCRbeta chain sequencing. The sequenced sample was peripheral blood, obtained on day 0 of AZD1222 vaccination. This sequence was found in an adult in good health.

The CDR3 sequence is CASSFRGFSGYTF. The DNA is as follows: TGTGCCAGCAGTTTTCGGGGGTTTAGCGGCTACACCTTC. Here the chain combines TRBV28 and TRBJ1-2, with a tentative D gene TRBD1 over 5 matching bases. Including the terminal cysteine and phenylalanine, the CDR3 comprises 13 residues. CDR3 DNA is the only sequence kept; it has 39 bases, read in frame from the first base. CDR1 and CDR2, per the germline V gene, are MDHEN and SYDVKM. V is shortened by 3 bases, J by 8 bases, and the region joining them spans 13 bases.